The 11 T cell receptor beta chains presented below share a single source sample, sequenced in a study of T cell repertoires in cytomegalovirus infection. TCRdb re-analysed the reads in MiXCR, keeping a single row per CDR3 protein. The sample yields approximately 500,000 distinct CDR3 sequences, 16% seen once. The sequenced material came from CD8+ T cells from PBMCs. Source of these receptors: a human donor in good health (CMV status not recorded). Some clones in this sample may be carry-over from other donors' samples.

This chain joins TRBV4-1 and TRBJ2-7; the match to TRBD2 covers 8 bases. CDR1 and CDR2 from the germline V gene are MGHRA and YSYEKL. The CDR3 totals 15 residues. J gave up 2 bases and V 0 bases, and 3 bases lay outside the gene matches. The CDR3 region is CASSQDPRGAYEQYF. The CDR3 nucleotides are TGCGCCAGCAGCCAAGATCCGCGGGGGGCCTACGAGCAGTACTTC.

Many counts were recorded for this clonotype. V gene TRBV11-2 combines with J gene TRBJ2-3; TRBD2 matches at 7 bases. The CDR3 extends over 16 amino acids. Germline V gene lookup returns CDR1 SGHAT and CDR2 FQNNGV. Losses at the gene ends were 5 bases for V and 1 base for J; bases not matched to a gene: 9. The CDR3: CASSPRRSGGTDTQYF. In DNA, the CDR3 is TGTGCCAGCAGCCCCCGGAGAAGCGGGGGCACAGATACGCAGTATTTT.

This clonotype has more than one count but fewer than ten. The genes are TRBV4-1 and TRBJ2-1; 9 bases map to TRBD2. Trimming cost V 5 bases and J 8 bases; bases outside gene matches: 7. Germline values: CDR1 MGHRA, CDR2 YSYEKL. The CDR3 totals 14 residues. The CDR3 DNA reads TGCGCCAGCAGCAGGGGGACTAGCTTGGATGAGCAGTTCTTC. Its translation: CASSRGTSLDEQFF.

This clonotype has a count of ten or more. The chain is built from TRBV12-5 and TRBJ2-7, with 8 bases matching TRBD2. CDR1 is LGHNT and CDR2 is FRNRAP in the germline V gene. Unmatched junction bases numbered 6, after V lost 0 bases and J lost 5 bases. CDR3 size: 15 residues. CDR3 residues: CASGLVPGGPDEQYF. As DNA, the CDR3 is TGTGCTAGTGGTTTGGTTCCGGGGGGGCCGGACGAGCAGTACTTC. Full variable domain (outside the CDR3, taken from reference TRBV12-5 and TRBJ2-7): DARVTQTPRHKVTEMGQEVTMRCQPILGHNTVFWYRQTMMQGLELLAYFRNRAPLDDSGMPKDRFSAEMPDATLATLKIQPSEPRDSAVYFCASGLVPGGPDEQYFGPGTRLTVT.

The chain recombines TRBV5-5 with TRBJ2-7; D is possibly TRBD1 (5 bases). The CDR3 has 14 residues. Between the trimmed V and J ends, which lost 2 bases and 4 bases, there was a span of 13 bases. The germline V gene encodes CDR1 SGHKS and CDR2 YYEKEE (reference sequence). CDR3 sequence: CASSFWQGTYEQYF. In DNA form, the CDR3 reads TGTGCCAGCAGCTTTTGGCAGGGTACTTACGAGCAGTACTTC.

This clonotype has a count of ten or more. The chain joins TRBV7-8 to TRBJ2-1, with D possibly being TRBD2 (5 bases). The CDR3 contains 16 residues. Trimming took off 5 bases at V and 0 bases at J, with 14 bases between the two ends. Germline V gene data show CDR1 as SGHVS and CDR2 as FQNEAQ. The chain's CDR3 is CASSRGLSLSYNEQFF. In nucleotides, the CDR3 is TGTGCCAGCAGCCGCGGACTTTCCCTCTCCTACAATGAGCAGTTCTTC.

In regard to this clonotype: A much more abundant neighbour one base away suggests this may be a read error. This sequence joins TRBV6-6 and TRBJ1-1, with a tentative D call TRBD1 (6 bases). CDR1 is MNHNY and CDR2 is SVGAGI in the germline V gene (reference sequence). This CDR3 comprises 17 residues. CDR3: CASSYTVTGPSNTEACF. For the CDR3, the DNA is TGTGCCAGCAGTTACACGGTCACAGGGCCTTCGAACACTGAAGCTTGCTTT.

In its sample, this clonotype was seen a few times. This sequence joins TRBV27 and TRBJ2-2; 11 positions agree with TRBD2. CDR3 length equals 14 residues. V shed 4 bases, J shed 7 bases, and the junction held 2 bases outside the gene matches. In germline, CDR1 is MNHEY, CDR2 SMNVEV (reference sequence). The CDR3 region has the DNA TGTGCCAGCAGTTCTAGCGGGAGGAACGGGGAGCTGTTTTTT. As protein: CASSSSGRNGELFF.

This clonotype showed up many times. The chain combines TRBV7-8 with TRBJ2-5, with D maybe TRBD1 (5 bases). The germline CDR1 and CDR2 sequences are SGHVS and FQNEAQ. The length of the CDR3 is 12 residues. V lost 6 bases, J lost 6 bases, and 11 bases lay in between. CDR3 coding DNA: TGTGCCAGCAGGCCGAACAGGAAGACCCAGTACTTC. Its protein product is CASRPNRKTQYF.

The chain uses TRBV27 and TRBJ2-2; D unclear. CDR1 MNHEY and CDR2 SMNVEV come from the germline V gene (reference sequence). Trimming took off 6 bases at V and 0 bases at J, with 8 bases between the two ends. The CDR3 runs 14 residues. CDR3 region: CASSVAPNTGELFF. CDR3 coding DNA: TGTGCCAGCAGCGTGGCGCCGAACACCGGGGAGCTGTTTTTT.

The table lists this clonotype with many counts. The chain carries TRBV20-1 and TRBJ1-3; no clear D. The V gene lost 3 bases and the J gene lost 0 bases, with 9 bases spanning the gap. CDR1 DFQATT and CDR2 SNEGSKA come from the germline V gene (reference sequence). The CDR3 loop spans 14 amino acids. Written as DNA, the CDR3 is TGCAGTGCTAGCGGCGGTCGCTCTGGAAACACCATATATTTT. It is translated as CSASGGRSGNTIYF.